Here is one T cell receptor (beta chain) with its context. Original methodology: For nucleated cells, counts were estimated from reference gene primer amplification. Generated by immunoSEQ multiplex PCR, the TCRdb table keeps only in-frame clones and is missing some. V, J and clone size derive from that table, while D and trimming were established from the DNA sequence. The table has approximately 65,000 clones, roughly 80% seen once. The source of the sample is a study of blood T cell repertoires in COVID-19. Study overall: Samples representing acute and convalescent COVID-19 were sourced from the United States, Italy and Spain. T cells, B-cell-depleted T cells, or PBMCs supplied cDNA or gDNA.

This CDR3 region has 17 residues. Between the trimmed V and J ends, which lost 1 base and 2 bases, there was a span of 15 bases. The germline gives CDR1 MDHEN, CDR2 SYDVKM. The sequenced sample was peripheral blood. The sequence was obtained from a human donor in a cohort sampled during active COVID-19. J is TRBJ1-3 and V is TRBV28; D possibly corresponds to TRBD1 (6 bases). The chain's CDR3 is CASSLSQGWSTGNTIYF. CDR3 DNA: TGTGCCAGCAGTTTATCACAGGGCTGGTCGACTGGAAACACCATATATTTT.